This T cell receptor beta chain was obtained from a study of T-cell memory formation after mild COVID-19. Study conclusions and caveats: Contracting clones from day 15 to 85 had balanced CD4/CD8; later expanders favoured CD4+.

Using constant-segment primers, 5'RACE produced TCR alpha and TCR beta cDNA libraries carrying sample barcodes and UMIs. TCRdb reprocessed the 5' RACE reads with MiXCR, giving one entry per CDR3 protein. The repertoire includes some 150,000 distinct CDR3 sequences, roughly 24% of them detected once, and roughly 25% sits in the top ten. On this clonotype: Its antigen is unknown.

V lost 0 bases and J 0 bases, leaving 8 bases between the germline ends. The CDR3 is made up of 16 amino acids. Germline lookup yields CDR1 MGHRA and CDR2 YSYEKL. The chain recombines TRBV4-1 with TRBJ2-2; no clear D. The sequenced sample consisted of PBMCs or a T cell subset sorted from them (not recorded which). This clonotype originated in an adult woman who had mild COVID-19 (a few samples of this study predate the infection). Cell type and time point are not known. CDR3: CASSQDLVANTGELFF. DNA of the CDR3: TGCGCCAGCAGCCAAGACCTCGTCGCGAACACCGGGGAGCTGTTTTTT.